A selection of T cell receptor beta chains follows, all from one sample in a study of blood T cell repertoires in COVID-19. Method: immunoSEQ multiplex PCR; TCRdb's copy keeps in-frame clones and lacks some. The sample holds fewer than 500,000 clones; approximately 90% are singletons and the top ten take approximately 1%. Sample: PBMCs or T cells enriched from blood (not recorded which). All receptors come from a woman aged 25 to 39 with acute COVID-19. Both conserved end residues are trimmed from each CDR3. Where a row states a size, it is once, few, many or the class of an expanded clone; other rows omit it.

v_gene | abundance | CDR3aa
TRBV7-8 | once | ASSSATGGASEAF
TRBV10-1 | . | ASSARTGGGETQY
TRBV12-5 | once | ASGLTLSTASYGYT
TRBV5-1 | . | ASSFDRDPEAF
TRBV4-3 | . | ASSRTGFAGQPLH
TRBV6-5 | . | ASRGRGRAF
TRBV19 | . | ASSPGGRRADTQY
TRBV5-1 | once | ASIGTGGKETQY
TRBV25-1 | . | ASSESLRGEQY
TRBV30 | . | AWSRADTQY
TRBV29-1 | . | SRDRAPYEQY
TRBV5-1 | . | ASSLGDRPYGYT
TRBV27 | . | ARRWGLFGNQPQH
TRBV7-3 | . | ASSLIPGLNTGELF
TRBV27 | . | ASSSLSTGEGYGYT
TRBV7-9 | . | ASSTGNAGGVSPLH
TRBV7-2 | . | ASSLQVTGPTEAF
TRBV2 | . | ASSERQGTGELF
TRBV7-9 | . | ASSYGTNSNQPQH
TRBV27 | . | ASSTGQGWRSYNSPLH
TRBV7-2 | . | ASSLTRQGPNSPLH
TRBV21-1 | . | ASSKAPPGVTNTGELF
TRBV6-2/TRBV6-3 | . | ASSSTQGARTHQPQH
TRBV19 | . | ASSARQPDTQY
TRBV4-3 | . | ASSQRWDTSYEQY
TRBV4-1 | once | ASSHLRPSHGEIGDTQY
TRBV7-3 | . | AGTDGGANYGYT
TRBV19 | . | ASSIGAGEEQY
TRBV18 | . | ASSSNTAGGDYGYT
TRBV19 | . | ASSISVYGYT
TRBV6-1 | . | ASSENEDRVGQPQH
TRBV13 | . | ASSKDRVSGNTIY
TRBV5-1 | few | ASGKTGGGYEQY
TRBV7-9 | once | ASSLNEGNSEAF
TRBV9 | . | ASSVRDGGGYT
TRBV29-1 | once | SVESYAAEAF
TRBV19 | few | ASMPWGGNTEAF
TRBV6-5 | . | ASRNPNQPQH
TRBV18 | . | ASSVASADYEQY
TRBV2 | . | ASSEGQVDYGYT
TRBV4-2 | . | ASSQVGGSYEQY
TRBV23-1 | . | ASSHHRTGTESYGYT
TRBV6-2/TRBV6-3 | . | ASSNGPGSSAGYT
TRBV7-2 | . | ASSPPGLGQGFGTQY